This entry describes one T cell receptor (beta chain). These data are taken from a study of shared clonotypes between healthy human individuals. Here immunoSEQ multiplex PCR was the method, and the copy in TCRdb shows in-frame clones only, minus some. The sample holds millions of clones, roughly 94% seen once. The germline gives CDR1 SNHLY, CDR2 FYNNEI. The CDR3 covers 17 residues. V lost 0 bases and J lost 5; bases outside the gene matches: 4. The genes are TRBV2 and TRBJ2-3, with 14 nucleotides matching TRBD2. This TCR derives from a man aged 18 to 30 in good health. Material: naive CD4+ T cells sorted from blood. Subset described: CD45RA+ positively selected. Written as DNA, the CDR3 is TGTGCCAGCAGTGAAGCGAGACTAGCGGGGGGGATAGATACGCAGTATTTT. It translates to CASSEARLAGGIDTQYF.